The entry below describes one T cell receptor beta chain. Its antigen remains unidentified. The data derive from a study of post-analysis software for immune sequencing data. General study findings and limits: Patients had higher frequencies than controls of a handful of TRBV segments, including TRBV5-6, TRBV5-1 and TRBV20-1.

Researchers reported that TCR beta cDNA libraries carried unique molecular identifiers. Each CDR3 protein is one row after TCRdb ran MiXCR on the PCR reads. The sample lists under 900,000 distinct CDR3 sequences, about 57% occurring once. Germline-derived CDR1 and CDR2 are SGDLS and YYNGEE. CDR3 length: 17 residues. Trimming pared 2 bases from V and 0 bases from J, leaving 16 bases between. The sample consisted of blood. This chain uses TRBV9 with TRBJ2-3; tentatively, D is TRBD2 (6 bases). This TCR came from a girl aged 10 to 17 with multiple sclerosis. As DNA, the CDR3 is TGTGCCAGCAGCGTCCCGGGACTCACAAGAAGCACAGATACGCAGTATTTT. It specifies CASSVPGLTRSTDTQYF.